Listed here is a single T cell receptor beta chain. Its antigen is currently not known. Per-nucleotide qualities are absent, and no much larger clonotype sits a single base away. Including cysteine and phenylalanine, the CDR3 has 12 amino acids. Left in the record is the CDR3 DNA by itself, 36 bases read in frame from the first base. Looking up the germline V gene yields CDR1 SQVTM and CDR2 ANQGSEA. V loses 4 bases of germline sequence and J loses 6 bases, and the interval between the two ends is 11 bases. This entry belongs to a study of cytomegalovirus exposure and HLA in healthy donors (dated by TCRdb to the late 2010s). In terms of the full investigation: In an earlier analysis of some 550 of the donors, about 260 Gb of sequence data and 117 million unique TCR beta sequences from 150 million to 200 million T cells were reported. Donor age, sex, ethnicity and CMV serostatus were compiled together with the repertoire data. About 5 DR-DQ haplotypes were handled as single units for association and clustering, since linkage in the cohort was strong. The study was designed to test whether signatures of past pathogen exposure could be identified by cataloging public T cell receptors. On average, roughly 240,000 unique TCR beta nucleotide sequences were sequenced per donor among about 400 genotyped donors of the cohort, with 15% to 20% of those sequences being non-productive. The study combined high-throughput TCR immunosequencing, statistical association of individual TCRs with disease status, and machine learning to predict cytomegalovirus infection status. Both class I and class II loci were covered by HLA typing, at four-digit resolution. Of the roughly 400 genotyped donors, 81% fell in the genetic ancestry cluster associated with self-reported Caucasian donors. Roughly 300 gigabases of sequencing data and 70 million to 100 million unique TCR sequences made up an early release that covered over 550 HLA-typed donors. Rather than drawing on any new phenotypic data, the later analysis identified candidate immune exposures from TCR beta sequences and the way those sequences occurred across donors. Typing coverage varied by locus: about 620-630 donors for A, B, C, DRB1 and DQB1; more than 500 for DQA1; about 570 for DPA1; roughly 470 for DPB1. Along with the roughly 670-subject first cohort, a separate validation cohort of around 120 different subjects was used. Genome-wide SNP genotypes for about 55% of the roughly 670 donors were used in a later genetic analysis, which treated that subset as a discovery cohort. An earlier analysis of 500 to 750 of the donors applied high-throughput TCR beta sequencing to assess whether each TCR beta V gene segment acted as functional or pseudogenic. The study used immunosequencing to profile the T cell repertoires of about 670 subjects and linked those repertoires to cytomegalovirus serostatus. Every repertoire in the discovery cohort had been generated on one and the same sequencing platform. A later analysis re-examined previously published TCR beta repertoires from over 500 donors and added high-resolution HLA genotyping to investigate patterns of TCR occurrence.

The full study reports these points: Compared with equally common non-associated chains, HLA-associated TCR beta chains in a later analysis were more clonally expanded and had lower generation probabilities. CMV serostatus was the only immune exposure information available for the cohort. According to a later analysis, TCR association rates differed among HLA loci, with DRB1 alleles showing the most associated TCRs and HLA-C alleles showing the fewest. In this cohort, only TCR beta chains were sequenced, and detectable features were limited by the absence of alpha or paired-chain data. A later analysis reported that several top co-occurrence clusters appeared linked to parvovirus B19, influenza, CMV and Epstein-Barr virus. It was suggested by the authors that the approach could potentially be generalized to other disease states and immunological phenotypes. A group of highly shared sequence variants was considered likely to be a technical artifact of the sequencing pipeline. In an earlier analysis of about 600 of the donors, most TCR beta V segments appeared in productive rearrangements about 87% or about 30% of the time, broadly matching IMGT annotations. Cytomegalovirus status was reported to be diagnosed by the classifier with high specificity and sensitivity in both the original and validation cohorts. In vitro tests confirmed that a few of the cytomegalovirus-associated TCR beta chains recognize cytomegalovirus antigens. Some IMGT-functional V segments, including TRBV6-2 and TRBV6-3, could not be distinguished by the 87-base-pair reads and were therefore excluded. Because HLA typing was unavailable for some donors at each locus, only the typed subset was used in association tests. The study gave a list of 150 to 200 TCR beta chains associated with cytomegalovirus. The presence/absence analyses assumed that sequencing depth was roughly uniform across donors, and that assumption may not be true. Roughly 15 rarely observed V segments, including chromosome 9 orphons, were excluded from the earlier analysis of almost 600 of the donors because counts were too low. Most CMV-associated TCR beta chains appeared to be HLA-restricted in a later analysis, and the HLA associations seemed to be driven largely by CMV exposure. An association between a missense DCLRE1C variant and V-gene and J-gene trimming of TCR beta chains was found in a later genetic analysis and replicated in an independent cohort. Most TCR sequences were observed very rarely across donors, whereas some public TCRs were present in many individuals. Correlated functional status among segregating V segments might be attributable to linkage disequilibrium, but an unknown experimental factor could not be ruled out. Strong co-occurrence of HLA alleles, especially DR and DQ, made assigning TCR associations to individual alleles difficult. A further reported finding was that TCR beta sequences accurately predicted the HLA-A and HLA-B alleles for most subjects in the first cohort. A later genetic analysis reported fewer N-insertions in productive TCRs among donors in an Asian-associated ancestry cluster than the roughly 670-donor mean. In a later analysis, around 17,000 TCR beta sequences were associated with specific HLA alleles at a false discovery rate of 0.05.

The method was the immunoSEQ multiplex PCR assay. For the multiplex PCR, a mixture combining 60 forward primers for TCR Vbeta segments and 13 reverse primers for TCR Jbeta segments was used. The CDR3 region of rearranged TCR beta genes was amplified from genomic DNA by a multiplex PCR assay. On the Illumina HiSeq System, the amplified TCR beta libraries were sequenced as 87-base-pair reads. As for the original processing: A later analysis tallied roughly 78 million unique TCR beta chains across the 610 or so repertoires, and approximately 11 million of those chains were shared by two or more donors. To remove PCR and sequencing errors, raw reads were error-corrected and collapsed into unique sequences using a nearest-neighbor algorithm that merged closely related sequences. V, D and J gene segments were assigned by aligning CDR3 sequences to IMGT reference sequences. For a sequence to be retained, a match of at least six nucleotides was required to both a V gene segment and a J gene segment. Rearrangements were classified as productive when the CDR3 lacked stop codons and remained in frame with V and J, and all other rearrangements were classified as non-productive. CDR3 was defined by IMGT convention, running from the second conserved V-encoded cysteine to the conserved J-encoded phenylalanine. The earlier analysis of about 590 of the donors excluded sequences that lacked an unambiguous match to a single V gene segment. In an earlier analysis of some 590 of the donors, a V segment was called functional when productive rearrangements were above 56.7%, and segregating when the standard deviation between donors exceeded 5%. To diagnose cytomegalovirus status from the catalog of TCR beta chain sequences, a statistical classification framework was built. In a later analysis, V and J genes were assigned by comparing TCR nucleotide sequences against IMGT/GENE-DB human TR gene sequences. The TCRdist pipeline was used in a later analysis to assign CDR3 sequences and most-parsimonious VDJ recombination scenarios. A later analysis defined each TCR beta chain by its CDR3 amino acid sequence plus V-gene family, and excluded reads lacking a unique V-gene family. In a later analysis, some 600 highly shared, low-generation-probability nucleotide sequences were removed to address suspected cross-contamination and a sequencing artifact. For each public chain, a later analysis derived a clonal expansion index from normalized ranks of inferred template counts within each repertoire. A later analysis computed generation probabilities with a VDJ recombination model fitted to out-of-frame rearrangements, and checked the results against IGoR. In a later analysis, TCR-TCR, TCR-HLA and TCR-CMV co-occurrence was scored with hypergeometric tests, and a repertoire-size bias correction was applied to TCR pairs. A later analysis estimated false discovery rates by permuting HLA or CMV assignments 20 times. In a later analysis, co-occurring TCRs were grouped using DBSCAN, and TCRdist sequence similarity was added for clustering within HLA-allele-positive subsets. Repertoires with fewer than 30,000 or more than 120,000 public chains, plus five repertoires with anomalous nucleotide sharing, were excluded from co-occurrence clustering. As stored in TCRdb, this immuneACCESS dataset retains in-frame rearrangements with V and J assigned. A fraction of the clones does not appear; measured against another copy, unresolved V genes explain less than half of the discrepancy, and the remainder lacks a known reason. That table gives V, J and clone size, and the DNA gave D and trimming. The sample table lists about 180,000 clones, 65% to 90% of them with a count of one. Clones ranked in the top ten supply around 1.2% of the sample.

The cohort comprised 666 healthy bone marrow donors. All cohort members were sampled while nominally healthy, although unrecorded immune exposures were likely present. The donor tested CMV seropositive, placing the donor among the approximately 290 seropositive members of the cohort. A peripheral blood sample was provided by each donor, and peripheral blood mononuclear cells were used for TCR beta sequencing. The Qiagen DNeasy Blood Extraction Kit was used to extract genomic DNA from the blood cell samples. This sequence originates from a girl aged 2-9 years in good health and CMV-seropositive. The V gene is TRBV29-1 and the J gene is TRBJ2-3; matching of 6 bases hints at TRBD2 as the D gene. The source material was PBMCs. The DNA sequence is TGCAGCGTTGGAGCGGGCGGCGATACGCAGTATTTT. Its protein product is CSVGAGGDTQYF.